A single sample gave rise to the 4 T cell receptor beta chains below, sequenced in a study of T cell repertoires in cytomegalovirus infection. TCRdb ran MiXCR on the reads and lists one entry per CDR3 protein. Counted here are roughly 340,000 distinct CDR3 sequences, under 35% occurring once; the ten biggest clones make up 20%. For these TCRs, the target antigens are not known. Sequenced material: cultured PBMCs, taken from culture after CMV antigen stimulation. The receptors were gathered from a human donor in good health (CMV status not recorded). Some clones in this sample may be carry-over from other donors' samples.

J is TRBJ2-1 and V is TRBV7-9, with TRBD1 identical over 9 bases. The germline V gene has CDR1 SEHNR and CDR2 FQNEAQ (reference sequence). V trimming: 5 bases; J trimming: 9 bases; junction bases outside the gene matches: 8. CDR3 length equals 14 residues. The CDR3 DNA reads TGTGCCAGCAGCCCCAGGACAGGGGAGGGTGAGCAGTTCTTC. It codes for CASSPRTGEGEQFF.

This sequence joins TRBV6-1 and TRBJ1-5, with TRBD1 matching 8 bases. Germline V gene lookup returns CDR1 MNHNS and CDR2 SASEGT. Trimming cost V 6 bases and J 4 bases; bases outside gene matches: 2. The CDR3 has 13 residues. The CDR3: CASRWTGNQPQHF. CDR3 DNA sequence: TGTGCCAGCAGATGGACAGGGAATCAGCCCCAGCATTTT.

The V and J genes are TRBV27 and TRBJ2-5; either TRBD1 or TRBD2 may supply D (5 bases each). The CDR3 runs to 14 residues. V dropped 5 bases and J dropped 0 bases, with 10 bases sitting between them. Germline CDR1 reads MNHEY; CDR2 reads SMNVEV (reference sequence). CDR3 coding DNA: TGTGCCAGCAGTAGGGGACGGTACCAAGAGACCCAGTACTTC. This gives the protein CASSRGRYQETQYF.

This clonotype was recorded many times. The CDR3 coding sequence is TGTGCCAGCAGCCAAAGGGCCATACGGGGGAATGAGCAGTTCTTC. Encoded protein: CASSQRAIRGNEQFF. The chain couples TRBV3-1 to TRBJ2-1, with D tentatively TRBD2 (6 bases). Germline V gene data show CDR1 as LGHDT and CDR2 as YNNKEL (reference sequence). The CDR3 is 15 residues long. The V and J ends lost 2 bases and 7 bases respectively, with 15 bases between them.